What follows is one T cell receptor (beta chain) and its context. The record originates from a study of blood T cell repertoires in COVID-19. Profiled with immunoSEQ multiplex PCR; TCRdb holds only in-frame clones, not every one. Counted here are some 130,000 clones, approximately 89% occurring once; the ten biggest clones make up 3.6%. Per the germline V gene, CDR1 is SGDLS and CDR2 is YYNGEE. J was trimmed by 6 bases and V by 5 bases; bases with no gene match: 14. This CDR3 has 16 amino acids. The chain is built from TRBV9 and TRBJ2-1, with 7 bases that match TRBD2. The sample taken for sequencing was peripheral blood. The receptor was isolated from a woman aged 60-70 years with acute or convalescent COVID-19. CDR3 sequence: CASSLRGSMAANEQFF. CDR3 sequence (DNA): TGTGCCAGCAGTCTACGCGGGAGTATGGCAGCCAATGAGCAGTTCTTC. Drawing the rest from reference TRBV9 and TRBJ2-1, the complete variable domain is DSGVTQTPKHLITATGQRVTLRCSPRSGDLSVYWYQQSLDQGLQFLIQYYNGEERAKGNILERFSAQQFPDLHSELNLSSLELGDSALYFCASSLRGSMAANEQFFGPGTRLTVL.